This T cell receptor (beta chain) was recovered during a study of T-cell reconstitution after alpha-beta-depleted transplantation in children. Unique molecular identifiers were used in preparing the TCRbeta library. TCRdb reanalysed the PCR reads using MiXCR and keeps one entry per CDR3 protein. The repertoire holds about 980,000 distinct CDR3 sequences, with 25% to 30% as singletons. CDR1 is SGHTA and CDR2 is FQGNSA in the germline V gene. V lost 5 bases, J lost 10 bases, and 10 bases stayed unmatched. This CDR3 is built from 14 residues. Whole-study findings and limits: At day 60, the high TCRbeta diversity found in some patients originated from recipient T cells and thymic progenitors that had survived. Two months or so post-transplant, alpha-beta T cells reportedly derived from several hundred expanded graft clones. Fresh T-cell production supplied most of the T-cell counts and diversity seen one year after transplant.

This clonotype has more than one count but fewer than ten. Its antigen is undetermined. The sequence was obtained from a boy younger than two who had a stem cell transplant for SCID, so the T cells may come from the graft donor. The J gene is TRBJ2-2, the V gene TRBV7-2; 7 bases are shared with TRBD1. The sample here was PBMCs, mostly from graft donor cells, taken 360 days after TCRalphabeta/CD19-depleted stem cell transplant. The CDR3: CASSPRTGHPELFF. The CDR3 nucleotides are TGTGCCAGCAGCCCCCGGACAGGCCACCCGGAGCTGTTTTTT.